This T cell receptor beta chain was profiled in a study of shared clonotypes between healthy human individuals. The study, taken as a whole, reports: About 5% was the fraction of naive CD4 clonotypes found shared across several donors. Sampling included only blood; tissue repertoires likely differ.

Profiling relied on immunoSEQ multiplex PCR, and the TCRdb table lists in-frame clones only, not all of them. The sample includes approximately 2,300,000 clones, around 93% seen only once; the top ten take roughly 0.34%. As for this clone: Its specificity is unknown.

Donation came from healthy HIV-negative adults that had no recent acute infections or vaccinations. Sequencing used naive CD4+ T cells from PBMCs. The subset denotes: CD45RA+ positively selected. This TCR was sampled from a man aged 18 to 29 in good health. Some clones in this sample may be carry-over from other donors' samples.

CDR3 sequence: CASSEGRSYNEQFF. CDR3 coding DNA: TGTGCCAGCAGTGAAGGGAGGAGCTACAATGAGCAGTTCTTC. V gene TRBV6-1 combines with J gene TRBJ2-1, with TRBD2 as a possible D gene (5 bases). Germline CDR1 is MNHNS and CDR2 is SASEGT. The CDR3 covers 14 residues. V lost 1 base and J 3 bases, leaving 7 bases between the germline ends.